Listed here are 12 T cell receptor beta chains from one sample, sequenced in a study of blood T cell repertoires in COVID-19. Assay used: immunoSEQ multiplex PCR; TCRdb lists only in-frame clones, some missing. The sample carries 100,000 or so clones, approximately 84% recorded once. Specimen: peripheral blood. These receptors all stem from a human donor in a cohort sampled during active COVID-19.

The gene calls are TRBV6-4 and TRBJ2-7; TRBD2 agrees at 12 bases. Looked up from germline, CDR1 is MRHNA and CDR2 is SNTAGT. The CDR3 loop spans 16 amino acids. V was pared by 4 bases and J by 2 bases, with 6 bases of the junction left unmatched. The CDR3 DNA is TGTGCCAGCAGTGCCCAAGGACTAGCGGGACCCTACGAGCAGTACTTC. The encoded protein is CASSAQGLAGPYEQYF.

The V gene is TRBV9, the J gene TRBJ2-5; tentative D call: TRBD2 (6 bases). CDR1 and CDR2 from the germline V gene are SGDLS and YYNGEE. CDR3 length: 16 residues. Trimming left V 3 bases short and J 2 bases short, with 17 bases between. The CDR3 sequence is CASSADRDSQQETQYF. In DNA form, the CDR3 reads TGTGCCAGCAGCGCCGATAGGGACTCCCAACAAGAGACCCAGTACTTC.

The chain recombines TRBV5-1 with TRBJ2-1; D remains ambiguous. CDR1 is SGHRS and CDR2 is YFSETQ in the germline V gene. The CDR3 is 15 amino acids. Deletions cut 0 bases from V and 8 bases from J, with 15 bases between. This CDR3 is CASSLGQEPLDEQFF. Here the CDR3 DNA reads TGCGCCAGCAGCTTGGGGCAGGAACCTCTGGATGAGCAGTTCTTC. Based on the CDR3 plus reference TRBV5-1 and TRBJ2-1, the full variable domain is KAGVTQTPRYLIKTRGQQVTLSCSPISGHRSVSWYQQTPGQGLQFLFEYFSETQRNKGNFPGRFSGRQFSNSRSEMNVSTLELGDSALYLCASSLGQEPLDEQFFGPGTRLTVL.

The chain employs TRBV28 and TRBJ1-5; D unclear. The CDR3 totals 16 residues. The germline gives CDR1 MDHEN, CDR2 SYDVKM. V dropped 2 bases and J dropped 7 bases, with 18 bases sitting between them. This chain's CDR3 is CASSLNGPEWAQPQHF. CDR3 coding DNA: TGTGCCAGCAGTTTAAATGGCCCAGAGTGGGCACAGCCCCAGCATTTT.

The chain's CDR3 is CASRPGQGAGDTQYF. CDR3 DNA sequence: TGCGCCAGCAGGCCTGGACAGGGGGCGGGAGATACGCAGTATTTT. The genes are TRBV5-1 and TRBJ2-3; 11 bases agree with TRBD1. The CDR3 has 15 residues. Trimming took 5 bases from V and 5 from J; bases not matched to a gene: 7. Germline-derived CDR1 and CDR2 are SGHRS and YFSETQ.

This chain links TRBV6-6 with TRBJ1-1; 10 bases line up with TRBD1. The CDR3 runs 16 residues. Losses at the gene ends were 5 bases for V and 2 bases for J; bases not matched to a gene: 8. Germline values: CDR1 MNHNY, CDR2 SVGAGI (reference sequence). The CDR3 reads CASSPPGQGRNTEAFF. CDR3 nucleotide sequence: TGTGCCAGCAGTCCCCCGGGACAGGGGAGAAACACTGAAGCTTTCTTT.

The chain combines TRBV10-3 with TRBJ2-7; 8 bases are shared with TRBD1. The CDR3 covers 14 residues. V was pared by 6 bases and J by 1 base, with 5 bases of the junction left unmatched. Germline V gene data show CDR1 as ENHRY and CDR2 as SYGVKD. The CDR3 region has the DNA TGTGCCATCAGCCGTACAGGGGGTTCCTACGAGCAGTACTTC. This gives the protein CAISRTGGSYEQYF.

The chain carries TRBV7-8 and TRBJ2-1; no reliable D call. CDR1 is SGHVS and CDR2 is FQNEAQ in the germline V gene. The CDR3 consists of 13 residues. Between the trimmed V and J ends, which lost 1 base and 6 bases, there was a span of 7 bases. CDR3 protein: CASSLGQSNEQFF. The CDR3 DNA is TGTGCCAGCAGCTTAGGACAATCCAATGAGCAGTTCTTC.

The chain is built from TRBV2 and TRBJ2-1, with 10 bases matching TRBD1. This CDR3 contains 12 residues. With V trimmed by 4 bases and J by 9 bases, 0 bases remained unmatched. Per germline, CDR1 SNHLY and CDR2 FYNNEI. CDR3 bases: TGTGCCAGCAGTGGACAGGGGGCTGAGCAGTTCTTC. Translating gives CASSGQGAEQFF.

V gene TRBV7-2 combines with J gene TRBJ1-4; D possibly corresponds to TRBD1 (5 bases). This CDR3 has 14 amino acids. The germline CDR1 and CDR2 sequences are SGHTA and FQGNSA. V lost 6 bases and J lost 6, with 14 bases in between. This chain's CDR3 is CASSPGGTHEKLFF. The CDR3 nucleotides read TGTGCCAGCAGTCCGGGGGGGACCCATGAAAAACTGTTTTTT.

The V and J genes are TRBV6-5 and TRBJ2-5; 9 bases align to TRBD1. The length of the CDR3 is 14 residues. After removal of 6 bases from V and 5 bases from J, the junction contained 7 bases not matched to a gene. Germline V gives CDR1 MNHEY, CDR2 SVGAGI. The CDR3 sequence: CASSWTGERETQYF. DNA of the CDR3: TGTGCCAGCAGCTGGACAGGGGAACGGGAGACCCAGTACTTC.

The gene calls are TRBV11-2 and TRBJ2-5; a weak D match, TRBD2 (7 bases). Trimming stripped 2 bases from V and 3 bases from J, with 19 bases between. The CDR3 is 17 residues long. Per the germline V gene, CDR1 is SGHAT and CDR2 is FQNNGV. The CDR3, as DNA: TGTGCCAGCAGCTTAAGATTTCGGGGGGCGATAAAAGAGACCCAGTACTTC. Protein sequence: CASSLRFRGAIKETQYF.